The sequence of this T cell receptor beta chain was determined in a study of identical twins. General study findings and limits: Fewer insertions marked abundant cord blood beta clonotypes; young adult naive trended weakly, memory not at all. Conclusions relied on cross-sectional statistical analysis, not following the same donors.

Germline V CDR1 and CDR2: SGHTA, FQGTGA. The CDR3 runs to 15 residues. V shed 5 bases, J shed 4 bases, and the junction held 7 bases outside the gene matches. MiXCR, run by TCRdb on the 5' RACE reads, gives a single entry per CDR3 protein. The sample includes around 490,000 distinct CDR3 sequences, roughly an eighth seen only once; the top ten take approximately 1%. This clonotype was found a few times. No antigen is known for it. In addition, the sample was reused for a study of yellow fever vaccine responses in identical twins.

The TCR sequence derives from a woman between 18 and 29 years old in good health. The gene calls are TRBV7-3 and TRBJ2-1; 8 bases agree with TRBD2. Sequences were obtained from CD4+ T cells sorted from blood. The CDR3, as DNA: TGTGCCAGCAGCCTCACCGGGGGGGATTACAATGAGCAGTTCTTC. The encoded protein is CASSLTGGDYNEQFF.